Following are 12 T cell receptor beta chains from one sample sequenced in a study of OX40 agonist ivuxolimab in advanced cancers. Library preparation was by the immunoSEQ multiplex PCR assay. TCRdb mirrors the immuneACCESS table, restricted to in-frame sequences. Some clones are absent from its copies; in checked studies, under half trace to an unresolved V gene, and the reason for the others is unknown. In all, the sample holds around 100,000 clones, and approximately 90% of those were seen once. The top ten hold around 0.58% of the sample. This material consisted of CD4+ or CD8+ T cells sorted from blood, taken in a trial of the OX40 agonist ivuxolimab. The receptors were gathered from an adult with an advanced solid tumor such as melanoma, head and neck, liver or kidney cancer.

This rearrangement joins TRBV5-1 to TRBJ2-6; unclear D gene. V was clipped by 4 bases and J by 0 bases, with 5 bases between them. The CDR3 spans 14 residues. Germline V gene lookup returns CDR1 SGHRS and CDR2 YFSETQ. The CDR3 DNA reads TGCGCCAGCAGCGAGAGCTCTGGGGCCAACGTCCTGACTTTC. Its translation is CASSESSGANVLTF.

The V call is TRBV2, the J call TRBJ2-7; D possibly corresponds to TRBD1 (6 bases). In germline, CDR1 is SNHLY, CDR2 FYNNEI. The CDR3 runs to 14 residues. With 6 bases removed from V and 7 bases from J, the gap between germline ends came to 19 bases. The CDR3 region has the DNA TGTGCCAGCAGGTCTCCACAGGGTAGGAGGGAGCAGTACTTC. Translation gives CASRSPQGRREQYF. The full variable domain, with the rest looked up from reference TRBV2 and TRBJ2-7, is EPEVTQTPSHQVTQMGQEVILRCVPISNHLYFYWYRQILGQKVEFLVSFYNNEISEKSEIFDDQFSVERPDGSNFTLKIRSTKLEDSAMYFCASRSPQGRREQYFGPGTRLTVT.

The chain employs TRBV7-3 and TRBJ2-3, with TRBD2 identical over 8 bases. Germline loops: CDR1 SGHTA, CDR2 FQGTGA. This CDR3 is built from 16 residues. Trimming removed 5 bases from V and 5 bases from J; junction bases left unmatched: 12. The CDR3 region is CASSRGSAGGRDTQYF. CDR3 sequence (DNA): TGTGCCAGCAGCCGTGGCAGTGCGGGAGGAAGAGATACGCAGTATTTT.

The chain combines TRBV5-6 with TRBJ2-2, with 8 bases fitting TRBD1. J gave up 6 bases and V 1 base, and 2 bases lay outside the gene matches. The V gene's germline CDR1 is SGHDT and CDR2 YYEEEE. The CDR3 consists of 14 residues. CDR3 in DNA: TGTGCCAGCAGCTTGCAGGGGGCCGCCGGGGAGCTGTTTTTT. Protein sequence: CASSLQGAAGELFF.

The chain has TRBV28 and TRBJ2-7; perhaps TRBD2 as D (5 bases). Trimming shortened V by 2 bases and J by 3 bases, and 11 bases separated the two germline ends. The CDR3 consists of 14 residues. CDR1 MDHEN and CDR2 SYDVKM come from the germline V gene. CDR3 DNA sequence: TGTGCCAGCAGTTTAGGGAGACTTTACTACGAGCAGTACTTC. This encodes CASSLGRLYYEQYF.

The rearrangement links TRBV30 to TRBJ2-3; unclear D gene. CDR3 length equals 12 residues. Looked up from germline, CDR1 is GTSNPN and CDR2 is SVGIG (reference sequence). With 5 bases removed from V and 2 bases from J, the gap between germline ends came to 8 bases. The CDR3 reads CAWLGDTDTQYF. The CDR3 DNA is TGTGCCTGGTTGGGCGACACAGATACGCAGTATTTT.

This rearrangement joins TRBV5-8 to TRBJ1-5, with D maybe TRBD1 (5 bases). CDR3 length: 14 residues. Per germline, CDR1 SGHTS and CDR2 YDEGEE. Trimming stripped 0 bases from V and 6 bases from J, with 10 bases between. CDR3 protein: CASSLGGPPQPQHF. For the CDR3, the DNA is TGTGCCAGCAGCTTGGGGGGACCCCCTCAGCCCCAGCATTTT.

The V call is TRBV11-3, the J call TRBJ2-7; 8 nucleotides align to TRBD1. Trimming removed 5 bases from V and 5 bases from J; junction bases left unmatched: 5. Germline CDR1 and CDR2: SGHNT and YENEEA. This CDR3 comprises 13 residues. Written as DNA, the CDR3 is TGTGCCAGCAGCCAGGACAGGGTCCACGAGCAGTACTTC. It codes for CASSQDRVHEQYF.

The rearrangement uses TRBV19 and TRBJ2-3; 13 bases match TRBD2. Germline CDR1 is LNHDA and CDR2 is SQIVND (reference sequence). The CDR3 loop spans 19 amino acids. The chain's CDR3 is CARMGLAGSTNQFTDTQYF. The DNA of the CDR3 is TGTGCAAGAATGGGACTAGCGGGATCTACAAACCAATTCACAGATACGCAGTATTTT.

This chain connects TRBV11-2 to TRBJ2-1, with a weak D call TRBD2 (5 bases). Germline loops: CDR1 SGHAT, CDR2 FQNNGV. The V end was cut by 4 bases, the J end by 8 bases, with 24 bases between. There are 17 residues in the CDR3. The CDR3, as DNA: TGTGCCAGCAGCTCCTTAAAGCTAGCCTCCATGGTTGATGAGCAGTTCTTC. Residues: CASSSLKLASMVDEQFF.

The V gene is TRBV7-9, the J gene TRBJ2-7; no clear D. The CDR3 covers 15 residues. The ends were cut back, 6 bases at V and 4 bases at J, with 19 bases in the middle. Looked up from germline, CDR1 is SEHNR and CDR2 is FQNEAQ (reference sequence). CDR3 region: CASSPPRGKRYEQYF. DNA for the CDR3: TGTGCCAGCAGTCCCCCCCGTGGCAAGAGGTACGAGCAGTACTTC.

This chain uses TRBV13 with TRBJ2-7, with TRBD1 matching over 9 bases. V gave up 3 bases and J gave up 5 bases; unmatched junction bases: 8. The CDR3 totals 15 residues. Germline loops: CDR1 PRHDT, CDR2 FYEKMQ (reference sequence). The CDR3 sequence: CASSFPGQGIHEQYF. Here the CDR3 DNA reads TGTGCCAGCAGCTTCCCGGGACAGGGTATCCACGAGCAGTACTTC.